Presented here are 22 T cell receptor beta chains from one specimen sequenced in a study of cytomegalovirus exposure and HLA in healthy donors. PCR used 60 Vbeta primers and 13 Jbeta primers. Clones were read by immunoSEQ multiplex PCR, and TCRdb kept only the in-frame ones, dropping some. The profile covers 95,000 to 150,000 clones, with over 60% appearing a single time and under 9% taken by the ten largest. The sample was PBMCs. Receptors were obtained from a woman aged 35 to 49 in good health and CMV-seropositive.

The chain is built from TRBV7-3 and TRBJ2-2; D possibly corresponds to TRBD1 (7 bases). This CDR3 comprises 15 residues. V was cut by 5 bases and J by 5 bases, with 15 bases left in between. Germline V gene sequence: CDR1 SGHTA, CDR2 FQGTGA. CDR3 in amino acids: CASSPTGEATGELFF. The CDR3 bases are TGTGCCAGCAGCCCCACAGGGGAGGCGACCGGGGAGCTGTTTTTT.

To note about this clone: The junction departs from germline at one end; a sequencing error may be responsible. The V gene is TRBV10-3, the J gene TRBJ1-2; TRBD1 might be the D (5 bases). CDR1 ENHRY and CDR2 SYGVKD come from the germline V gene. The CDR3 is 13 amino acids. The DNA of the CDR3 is TGTGCCATCAGTCAGGGAAATAACTATGGCTACCCCTTC. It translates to CAISQGNNYGYPF.

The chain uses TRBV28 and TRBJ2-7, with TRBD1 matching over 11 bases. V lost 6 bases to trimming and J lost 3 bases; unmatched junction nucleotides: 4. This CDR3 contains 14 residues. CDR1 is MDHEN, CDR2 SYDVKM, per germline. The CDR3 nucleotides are TGTGCCAGCAGGGGACAGGGGGGCGGCTACGAGCAGTACTTC. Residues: CASRGQGGGYEQYF.

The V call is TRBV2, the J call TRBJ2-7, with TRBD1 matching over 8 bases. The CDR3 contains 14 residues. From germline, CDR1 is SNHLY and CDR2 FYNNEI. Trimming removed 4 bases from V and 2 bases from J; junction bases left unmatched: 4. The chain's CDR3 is CASSAQGAAYEQYF. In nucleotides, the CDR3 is TGTGCCAGCAGTGCTCAGGGGGCCGCCTACGAGCAGTACTTC.

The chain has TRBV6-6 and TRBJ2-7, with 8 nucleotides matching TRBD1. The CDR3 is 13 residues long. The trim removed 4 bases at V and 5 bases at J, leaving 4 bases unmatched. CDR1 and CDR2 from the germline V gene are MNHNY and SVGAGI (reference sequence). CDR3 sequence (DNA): TGTGCCAGCAGTTGGACAGGGAGCCACGAGCAGTACTTC. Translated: CASSWTGSHEQYF.

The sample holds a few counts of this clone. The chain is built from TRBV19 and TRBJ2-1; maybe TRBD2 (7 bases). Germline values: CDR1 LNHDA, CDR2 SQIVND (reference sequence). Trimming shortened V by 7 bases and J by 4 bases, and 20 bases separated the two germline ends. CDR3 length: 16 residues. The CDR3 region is CASTNGGGGGYNEQFF. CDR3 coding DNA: TGTGCCAGTACCAATGGGGGGGGCGGAGGGTACAATGAGCAGTTCTTC.

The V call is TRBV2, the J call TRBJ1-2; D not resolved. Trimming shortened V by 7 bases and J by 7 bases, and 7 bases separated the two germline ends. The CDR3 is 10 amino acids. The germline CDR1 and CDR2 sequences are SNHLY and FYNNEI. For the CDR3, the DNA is TGTGCCAGCAACGCCGGTGGCTACACCTTC. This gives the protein CASNAGGYTF.

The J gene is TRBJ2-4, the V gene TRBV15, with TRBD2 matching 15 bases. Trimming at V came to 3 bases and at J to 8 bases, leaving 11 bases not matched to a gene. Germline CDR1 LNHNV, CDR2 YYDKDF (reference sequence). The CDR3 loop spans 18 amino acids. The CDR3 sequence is CATSSPGLAGGRGDIQYF. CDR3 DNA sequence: TGTGCCACCAGCAGTCCGGGACTAGCGGGAGGCCGGGGGGACATTCAGTACTTC.

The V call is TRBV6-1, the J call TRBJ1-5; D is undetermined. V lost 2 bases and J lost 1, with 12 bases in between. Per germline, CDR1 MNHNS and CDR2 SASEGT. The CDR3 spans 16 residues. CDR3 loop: CASSEPGGISNQPQHF. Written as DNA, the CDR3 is TGTGCCAGCAGTGAACCGGGAGGGATCAGCAATCAGCCCCAGCATTTT.

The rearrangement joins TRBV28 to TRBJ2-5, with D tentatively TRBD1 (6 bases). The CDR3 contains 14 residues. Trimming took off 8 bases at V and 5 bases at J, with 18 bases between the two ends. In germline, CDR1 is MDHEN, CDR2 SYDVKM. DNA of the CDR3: TGTGCCAGCGGCCTACAGGGCTACGGCGAGACCCAGTACTTC. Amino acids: CASGLQGYGETQYF.

CDR3 region: CASSIGVGELFF. The CDR3 DNA sequence: TGTGCCAGTAGTATAGGAGTCGGGGAGCTGTTTTTT. V and J are TRBV19 and TRBJ2-2; D is unresolved. Germline CDR1 and CDR2: LNHDA and SQIVND (reference sequence). The CDR3 is made up of 12 amino acids. Trimming shortened V by 1 base and J by 7 bases, and 4 bases separated the two germline ends. Full variable domain (outside the CDR3, taken from reference TRBV19 and TRBJ2-2): DGGITQSPKYLFRKEGQNVTLSCEQNLNHDAMYWYRQDPGQGLRLIYYSQIVNDFQKGDIAEGYSVSREKKESFPLTVTSAQKNPTAFYLCASSIGVGELFFGEGSRLTVL.

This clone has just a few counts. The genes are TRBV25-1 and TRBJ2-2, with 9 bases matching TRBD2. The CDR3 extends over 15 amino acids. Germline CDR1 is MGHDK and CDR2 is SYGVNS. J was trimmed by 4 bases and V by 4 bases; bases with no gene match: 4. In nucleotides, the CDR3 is TGTGCCAGCAGTGGAGGACTAGCGAGCACCGGGGAGCTGTTTTTT. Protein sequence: CASSGGLASTGELFF.

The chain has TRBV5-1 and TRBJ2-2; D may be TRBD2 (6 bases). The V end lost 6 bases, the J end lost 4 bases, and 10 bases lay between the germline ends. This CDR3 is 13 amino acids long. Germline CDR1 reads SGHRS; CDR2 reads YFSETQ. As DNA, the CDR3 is TGCGCCAGCAATGGACTAACCACCGGGGAGCTGTTTTTT. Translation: CASNGLTTGELFF. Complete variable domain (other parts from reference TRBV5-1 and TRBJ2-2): KAGVTQTPRYLIKTRGQQVTLSCSPISGHRSVSWYQQTPGQGLQFLFEYFSETQRNKGNFPGRFSGRQFSNSRSEMNVSTLELGDSALYLCASNGLTTGELFFGEGSRLTVL.

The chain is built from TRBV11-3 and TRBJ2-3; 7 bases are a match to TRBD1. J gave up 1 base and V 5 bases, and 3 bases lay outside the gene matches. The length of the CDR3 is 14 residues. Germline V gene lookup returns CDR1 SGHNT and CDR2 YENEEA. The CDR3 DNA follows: TGTGCCAGCAGCCCTGGACAGGGCACAGATACGCAGTATTTT. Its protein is CASSPGQGTDTQYF.

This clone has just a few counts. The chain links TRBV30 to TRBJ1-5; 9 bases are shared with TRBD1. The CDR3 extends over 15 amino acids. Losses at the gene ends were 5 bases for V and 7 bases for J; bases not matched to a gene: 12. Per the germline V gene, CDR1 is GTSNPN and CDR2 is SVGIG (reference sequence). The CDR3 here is CAWDRGQGVSQPQHF. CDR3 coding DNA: TGTGCCTGGGACAGGGGACAGGGAGTTAGCCAGCCCCAGCATTTT.

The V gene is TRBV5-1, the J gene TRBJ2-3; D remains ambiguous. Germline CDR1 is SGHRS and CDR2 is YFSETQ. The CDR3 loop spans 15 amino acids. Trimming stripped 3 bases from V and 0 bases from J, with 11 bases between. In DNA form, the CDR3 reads TGCGCCAGCAGCTACCCACTCTCGAGCACAGATACGCAGTATTTT. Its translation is CASSYPLSSTDTQYF.

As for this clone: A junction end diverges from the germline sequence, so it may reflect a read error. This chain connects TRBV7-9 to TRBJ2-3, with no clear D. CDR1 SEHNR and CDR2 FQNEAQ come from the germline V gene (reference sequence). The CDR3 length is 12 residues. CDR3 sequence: CSSSPSTDTQYF. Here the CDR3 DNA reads TGTTCCAGCAGTCCAAGCACAGATACGCAGTATTTT.

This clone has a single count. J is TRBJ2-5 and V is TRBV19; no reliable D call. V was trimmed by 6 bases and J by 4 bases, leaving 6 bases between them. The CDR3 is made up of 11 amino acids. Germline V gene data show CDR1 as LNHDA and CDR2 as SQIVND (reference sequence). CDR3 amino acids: CASRWAETQYF. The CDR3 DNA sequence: TGTGCCAGTAGGTGGGCAGAGACCCAGTACTTC.

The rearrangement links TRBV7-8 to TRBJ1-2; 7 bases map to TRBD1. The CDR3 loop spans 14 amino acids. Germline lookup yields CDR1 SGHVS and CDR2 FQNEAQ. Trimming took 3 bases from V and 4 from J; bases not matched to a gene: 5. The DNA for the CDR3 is TGTGCCAGCAGCTTCGGGACAGACGTCTATGGCTACACCTTC. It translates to CASSFGTDVYGYTF.

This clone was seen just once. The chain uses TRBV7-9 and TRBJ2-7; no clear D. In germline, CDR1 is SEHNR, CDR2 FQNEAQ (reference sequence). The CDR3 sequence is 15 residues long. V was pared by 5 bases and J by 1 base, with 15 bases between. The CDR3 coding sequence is TGTGCCAGCAGCCTCCTATCGGGTGCTTCCTACGAGCAGTACTTC. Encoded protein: CASSLLSGASYEQYF.

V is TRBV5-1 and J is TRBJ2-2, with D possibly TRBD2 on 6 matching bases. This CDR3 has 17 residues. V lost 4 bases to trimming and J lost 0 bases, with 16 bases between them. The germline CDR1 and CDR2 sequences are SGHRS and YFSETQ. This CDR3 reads CASSPTPAGTNTGELFF. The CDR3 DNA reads TGCGCCAGCAGCCCCACCCCGGCGGGGACGAACACCGGGGAGCTGTTTTTT.

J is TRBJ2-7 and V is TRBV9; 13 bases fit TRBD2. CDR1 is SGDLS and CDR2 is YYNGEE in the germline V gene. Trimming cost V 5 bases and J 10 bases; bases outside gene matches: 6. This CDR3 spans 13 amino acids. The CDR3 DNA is TGTGCCAGCAGTTCACTAGCGGGAGGGAGACAGTACTTC. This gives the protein CASSSLAGGRQYF.